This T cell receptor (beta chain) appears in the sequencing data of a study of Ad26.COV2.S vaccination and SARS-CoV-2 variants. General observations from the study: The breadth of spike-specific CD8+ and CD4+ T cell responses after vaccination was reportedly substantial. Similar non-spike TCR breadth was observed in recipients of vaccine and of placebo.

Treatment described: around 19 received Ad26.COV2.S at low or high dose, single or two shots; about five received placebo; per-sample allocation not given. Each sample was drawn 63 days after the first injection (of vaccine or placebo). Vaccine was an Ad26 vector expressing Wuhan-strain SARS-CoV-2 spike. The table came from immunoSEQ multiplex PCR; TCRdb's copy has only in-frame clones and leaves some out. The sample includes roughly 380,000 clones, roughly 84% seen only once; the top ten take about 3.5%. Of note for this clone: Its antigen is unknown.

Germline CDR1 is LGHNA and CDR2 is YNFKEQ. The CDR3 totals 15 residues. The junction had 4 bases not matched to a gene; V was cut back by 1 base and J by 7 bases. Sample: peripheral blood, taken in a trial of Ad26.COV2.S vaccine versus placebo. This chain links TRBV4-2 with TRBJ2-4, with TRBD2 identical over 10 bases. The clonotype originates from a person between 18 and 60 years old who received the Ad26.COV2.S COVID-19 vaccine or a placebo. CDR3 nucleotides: TGTGCCAGCAGCCAAGTGGCTAGCGGGGGCAACATTCAGTACTTC. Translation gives CASSQVASGGNIQYF.